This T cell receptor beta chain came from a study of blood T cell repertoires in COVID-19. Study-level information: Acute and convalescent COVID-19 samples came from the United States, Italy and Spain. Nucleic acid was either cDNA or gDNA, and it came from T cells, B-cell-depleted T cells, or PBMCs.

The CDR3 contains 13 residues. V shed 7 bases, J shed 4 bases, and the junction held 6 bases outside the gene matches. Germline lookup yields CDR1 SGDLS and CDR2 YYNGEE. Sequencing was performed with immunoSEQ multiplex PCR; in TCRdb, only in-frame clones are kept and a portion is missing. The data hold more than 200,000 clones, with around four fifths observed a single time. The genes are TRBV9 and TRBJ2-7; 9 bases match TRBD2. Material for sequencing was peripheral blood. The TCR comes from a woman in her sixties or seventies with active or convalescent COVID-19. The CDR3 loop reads CASAGSGGYEQYF. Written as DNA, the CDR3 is TGTGCCAGCGCGGGGAGCGGGGGGTACGAGCAGTACTTC.